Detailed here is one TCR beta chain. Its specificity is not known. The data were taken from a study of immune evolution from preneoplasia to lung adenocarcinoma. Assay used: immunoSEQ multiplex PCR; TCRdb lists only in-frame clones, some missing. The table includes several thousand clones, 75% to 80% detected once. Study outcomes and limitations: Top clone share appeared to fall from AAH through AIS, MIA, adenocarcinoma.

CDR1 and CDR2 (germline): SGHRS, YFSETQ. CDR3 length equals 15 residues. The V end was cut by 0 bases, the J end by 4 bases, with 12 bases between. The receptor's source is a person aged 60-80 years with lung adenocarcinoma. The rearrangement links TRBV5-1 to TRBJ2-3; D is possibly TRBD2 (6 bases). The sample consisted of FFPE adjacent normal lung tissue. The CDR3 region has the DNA TGCGCCAGCAGCTTGGGCCCGGGGGTGGCAGATACGCAGTATTTT. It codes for CASSLGPGVADTQYF. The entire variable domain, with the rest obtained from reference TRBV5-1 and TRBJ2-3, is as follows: KAGVTQTPRYLIKTRGQQVTLSCSPISGHRSVSWYQQTPGQGLQFLFEYFSETQRNKGNFPGRFSGRQFSNSRSEMNVSTLELGDSALYLCASSLGPGVADTQYFGPGTRLTVL.